This T cell receptor (beta chain) derives from a study of T-cell memory formation after mild COVID-19. There are a few counts of this clonotype. One entry per CDR3 protein results from TCRdb running MiXCR on the 5' RACE reads. The table has approximately 35,000 distinct CDR3 sequences, 20% to 25% seen once; the top ten hold more than 1.5%. The CDR3 has 15 amino acids. J gave up 5 bases and V 5 bases, and 7 bases lay outside the gene matches. What was sequenced was PBMCs or a T cell subset sorted from them (not recorded which). The chain recombines TRBV12-3 or TRBV12-4 with TRBJ1-4; 8 bases are a match to TRBD1. The sequence derives from an adult who had mild COVID-19 (a few samples of this study predate the infection). Cell type and time point are not known. CDR3 DNA: TGTGCCAGCAGTACACGACAGGGGAGAAATGAAAAACTGTTTTTT. The encoded protein is CASSTRQGRNEKLFF.